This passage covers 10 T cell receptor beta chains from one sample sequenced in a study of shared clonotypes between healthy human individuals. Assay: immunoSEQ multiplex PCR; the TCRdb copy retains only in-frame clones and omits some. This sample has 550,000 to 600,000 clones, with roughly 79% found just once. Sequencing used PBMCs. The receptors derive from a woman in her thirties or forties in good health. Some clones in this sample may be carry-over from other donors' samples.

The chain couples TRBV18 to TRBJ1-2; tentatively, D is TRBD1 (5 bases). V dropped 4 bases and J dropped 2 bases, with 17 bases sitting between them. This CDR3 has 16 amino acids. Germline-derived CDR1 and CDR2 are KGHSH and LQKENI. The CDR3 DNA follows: TGTGCCAGCTCACTCAGGGCTGATCACTTGAACTATGGCTACACCTTC. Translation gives CASSLRADHLNYGYTF.

The CDR3 region has the DNA TGTGCCAGCAGCTTAGAGTGGGGGAACACTGAAGCTTTCTTT. This gives the protein CASSLEWGNTEAFF. V usage is TRBV11-2 and J usage is TRBJ1-1, with D hard to call. Deletions cut 0 bases from V and 1 base from J, with 6 bases between. CDR3 length: 14 amino acids. Germline lookup yields CDR1 SGHAT and CDR2 FQNNGV.

CDR3 sequence: CASSVSYNEQFF. The CDR3 DNA reads TGTGCCAGCAGTGTCTCCTACAATGAGCAGTTCTTC. The V and J genes are TRBV28 and TRBJ2-1; no reliable D call. Trimming stripped 5 bases from V and 0 bases from J, with 2 bases between. This CDR3 is built from 12 residues. CDR1 and CDR2 from the germline V gene are MDHEN and SYDVKM.

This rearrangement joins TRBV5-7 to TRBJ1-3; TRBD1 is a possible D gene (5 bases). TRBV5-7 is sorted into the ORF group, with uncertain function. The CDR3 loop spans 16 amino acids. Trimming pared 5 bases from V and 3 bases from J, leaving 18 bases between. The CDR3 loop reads CASRWQGRFFGNTIYF. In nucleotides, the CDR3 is TGTGCCAGCAGGTGGCAGGGAAGATTTTTTGGAAACACCATATATTTT.

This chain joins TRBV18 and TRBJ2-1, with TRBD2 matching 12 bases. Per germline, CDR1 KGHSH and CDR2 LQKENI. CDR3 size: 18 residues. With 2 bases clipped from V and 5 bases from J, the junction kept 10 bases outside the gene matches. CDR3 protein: CASSPRELAGGRDNEQFF. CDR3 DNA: TGTGCCAGCTCACCAAGAGAACTAGCGGGAGGACGAGACAATGAGCAGTTCTTC.

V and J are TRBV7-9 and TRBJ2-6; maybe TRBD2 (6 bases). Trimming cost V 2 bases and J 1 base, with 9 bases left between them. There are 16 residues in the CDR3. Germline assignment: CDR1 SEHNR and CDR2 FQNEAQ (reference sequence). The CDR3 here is CASSLSRGSGANVLTF. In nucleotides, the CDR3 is TGTGCCAGCAGCTTATCCCGGGGGTCTGGGGCCAACGTCCTGACTTTC.

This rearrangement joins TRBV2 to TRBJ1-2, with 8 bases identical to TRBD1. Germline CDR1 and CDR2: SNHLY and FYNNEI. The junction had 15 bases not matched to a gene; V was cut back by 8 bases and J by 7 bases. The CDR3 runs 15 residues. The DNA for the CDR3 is TGTGCCAGCTCGAAAAGCGGGCAGGGGGCGATTGGCTACACCTTC. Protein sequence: CASSKSGQGAIGYTF.

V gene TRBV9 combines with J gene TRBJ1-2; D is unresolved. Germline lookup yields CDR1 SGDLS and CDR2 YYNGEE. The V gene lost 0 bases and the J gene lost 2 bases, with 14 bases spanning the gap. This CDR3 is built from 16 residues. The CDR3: CASSVASWGYNYGYTF. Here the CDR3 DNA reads TGTGCCAGCAGCGTAGCCAGTTGGGGATACAACTATGGCTACACCTTC.

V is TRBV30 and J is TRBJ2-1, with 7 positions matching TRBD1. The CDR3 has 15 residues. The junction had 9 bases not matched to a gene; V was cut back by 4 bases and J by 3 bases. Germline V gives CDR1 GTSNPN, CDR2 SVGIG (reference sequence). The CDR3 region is CAWTKTGRFYNEQFF. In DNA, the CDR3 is TGTGCCTGGACCAAGACAGGGCGTTTCTACAATGAGCAGTTCTTC.

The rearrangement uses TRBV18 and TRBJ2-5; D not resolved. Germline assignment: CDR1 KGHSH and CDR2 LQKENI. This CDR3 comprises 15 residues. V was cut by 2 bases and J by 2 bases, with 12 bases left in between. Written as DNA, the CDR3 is TGTGCCAGCTCACCAAAGGCTGGTAGTCAAGAGACCCAGTACTTC. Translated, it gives CASSPKAGSQETQYF. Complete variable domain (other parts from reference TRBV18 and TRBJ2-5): NAGVMQNPRHLVRRRGQEARLRCSPMKGHSHVYWYRQLPEEGLKFMVYLQKENIIDESGMPKERFSAEFPKEGPSILRIQQVVRGDSAAYFCASSPKAGSQETQYFGPGTRLLVL.